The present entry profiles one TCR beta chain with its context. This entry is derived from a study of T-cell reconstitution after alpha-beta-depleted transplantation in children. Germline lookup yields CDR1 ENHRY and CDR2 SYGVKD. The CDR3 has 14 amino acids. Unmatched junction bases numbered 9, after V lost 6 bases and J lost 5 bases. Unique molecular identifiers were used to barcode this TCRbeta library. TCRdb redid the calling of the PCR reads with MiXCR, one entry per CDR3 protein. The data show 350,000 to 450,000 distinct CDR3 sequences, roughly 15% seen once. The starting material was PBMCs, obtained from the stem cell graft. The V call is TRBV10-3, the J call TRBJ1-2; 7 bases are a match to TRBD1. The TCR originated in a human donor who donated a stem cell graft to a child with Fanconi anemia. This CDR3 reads CAISEGQALYGYTF. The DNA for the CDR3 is TGTGCCATCAGCGAAGGACAGGCCCTTTATGGCTACACCTTC.